These 30 T cell receptor beta chains came from one sample sequenced in a study of T cells in localized non-small cell lung cancer. The method was immunoSEQ multiplex PCR; TCRdb's version includes in-frame clones alone and lacks a portion of them. The sample contains 25,000 to 30,000 clones, about 90% of which appear only once. This sample comprised peripheral blood, obtained before any cancer treatment. These TCRs come from a woman aged 18 to 55 with stage I lung adenocarcinoma.

V and J are TRBV11-3 and TRBJ2-5, with a weak D call TRBD2 (6 bases). The CDR3 has 15 residues. V was shortened by 2 bases and J by 3 bases, with 13 bases between the two germline ends. CDR1 is SGHNT, CDR2 YENEEA, per germline. The CDR3 DNA reads as TGTGCCAGCAGCTTAAGCGGGCCCGGGGAAGAGACCCAGTACTTC. Translating gives CASSLSGPGEETQYF.

The J gene is TRBJ2-5, the V gene TRBV29-1; TRBD2 is a possible D gene (6 bases). V was shortened by 3 bases and J by 4 bases, with 18 bases between the two germline ends. This CDR3 is built from 15 residues. The germline CDR1 and CDR2 sequences are SQVTM and ANQGSEA. CDR3 residues: CSVDRYGRGLETQYF. The DNA of the CDR3 is TGCAGCGTTGATCGGTACGGGAGAGGATTAGAGACCCAGTACTTC.

The gene calls are TRBV7-3 and TRBJ2-3; no reliable D call. This CDR3 comprises 14 residues. Deletions cut 7 bases from V and 0 bases from J, with 11 bases between. CDR1 is SGHTA and CDR2 is FQGTGA in the germline V gene. In DNA, the CDR3 is TGTGCCAGCACATTAGGAGTAAGCACAGATACGCAGTATTTT. Encoded protein: CASTLGVSTDTQYF.

J is TRBJ2-4 and V is TRBV5-8; unclear D gene. The germline V and J ends were trimmed by 0 bases and 7 bases, with 11 bases remaining between them. The germline CDR1 and CDR2 sequences are SGHTS and YDEGEE. This CDR3 spans 14 amino acids. The CDR3 DNA sequence: TGTGCCAGCAGCTTGGTCTCAACGGTTAACATTCAGTACTTC. It is translated as CASSLVSTVNIQYF. Looking up the rest from reference TRBV5-8 and TRBJ2-4 gives the full variable domain: EAGVTQSPTHLIKTRGQQATLRCSPISGHTSVYWYQQALGLGLQFLLWYDEGEERNRGNFPPRFSGRQFPNYSSELNVNALELEDSALYLCASSLVSTVNIQYFGAGTRLSVL.

This sequence joins TRBV4-1 and TRBJ2-1, with D hard to call. V dropped 0 bases and J dropped 7 bases, with 7 bases sitting between them. Germline CDR1 is MGHRA and CDR2 is YSYEKL. This CDR3 is 13 amino acids long. This chain's CDR3 is CASSQDFVNEQFF. CDR3 in DNA: TGCGCCAGCAGCCAAGATTTCGTTAATGAGCAGTTCTTC.

This clone was seen a handful of times. V is TRBV28 and J is TRBJ2-7; 10 bases align to TRBD1. CDR3 length: 17 amino acids. Unmatched junction bases numbered 15, after V lost 4 bases and J lost 6 bases. In germline, CDR1 is MDHEN, CDR2 SYDVKM. The CDR3 region has the DNA TGTGCCAGCAGTTCTTCCCGGGACAGGGGATGGCGGTGCGAGCAGTACTTC. As protein: CASSSSRDRGWRCEQYF.

This sequence joins TRBV11-1 and TRBJ2-1; 13 nucleotides agree with TRBD2. Trimming cost V 1 base and J 9 bases; bases outside gene matches: 6. CDR1 SGHAT and CDR2 FQDESV come from the germline V gene (reference sequence). This CDR3 comprises 16 residues. The CDR3 here is CASSLVTSGRVVEQFF. In DNA form, the CDR3 reads TGTGCCAGCAGCTTAGTAACTAGCGGGAGGGTGGTTGAGCAGTTCTTC.

This chain links TRBV9 with TRBJ2-5; 9 bases are a match to TRBD2. Per germline, CDR1 SGDLS and CDR2 YYNGEE. Losses at the gene ends were 2 bases for V and 2 bases for J; bases not matched to a gene: 7. The length of the CDR3 is 16 residues. CDR3 in amino acids: CASSVRGTSGQETQYF. For the CDR3, the DNA is TGTGCCAGCAGCGTCCGAGGAACTAGCGGGCAAGAGACCCAGTACTTC.

The V and J genes are TRBV11-3 and TRBJ1-2; 9 bases are shared with TRBD1. Germline CDR1 is SGHNT and CDR2 is YENEEA. This CDR3 has 13 residues. J lost 8 bases, V lost 5 bases, and 6 bases had no gene match. In DNA, the CDR3 is TGTGCCAGCAGCCAGGGACAGGGACGCGGCTACACCTTC. This codes for CASSQGQGRGYTF.

The CDR3, as DNA: TGTGCCAGCAGCCAACGGGCGTACAATGAGCAGTTCTTC. Its translation is CASSQRAYNEQFF. V usage is TRBV14 and J usage is TRBJ2-1; no clear D gene. The CDR3 contains 13 residues. Germline lookup yields CDR1 SGHDN and CDR2 FVKESK. Trimming pared 2 bases from V and 4 bases from J, leaving 6 bases between.

This rearrangement joins TRBV28 to TRBJ2-5; D possibly corresponds to TRBD1 (6 bases). V was pared by 6 bases and J by 5 bases, with 10 bases between. Germline CDR1 MDHEN, CDR2 SYDVKM. The CDR3 extends over 12 amino acids. CDR3 protein: CASSRTVETQYF. As DNA, the CDR3 is TGTGCCAGCAGCCGGACAGTGGAGACCCAGTACTTC.

J is TRBJ2-1 and V is TRBV19; D may be TRBD1 (5 bases). The V end was cut by 2 bases, the J end by 4 bases, with 6 bases between. Germline V gene data show CDR1 as LNHDA and CDR2 as SQIVND (reference sequence). The CDR3 length is 13 residues. The CDR3 DNA sequence: TGTGCCAGTAGTATACAGGGATACAATGAGCAGTTCTTC. It yields the protein CASSIQGYNEQFF.

V is TRBV6-6 and J is TRBJ1-5, with TRBD1 matching 10 bases. The CDR3 length is 13 residues. From germline, CDR1 is MNHNY and CDR2 SVGAGI (reference sequence). V lost 7 bases and J lost 7; bases outside the gene matches: 4. The DNA for the CDR3 is TGTGCCAGCAATTGGGACAGGGGCCAGCCCCAGCATTTT. Protein product: CASNWDRGQPQHF.

This rearrangement joins TRBV6-5 to TRBJ2-7, with 7 bases identical to TRBD1. The germline V gene has CDR1 MNHEY and CDR2 SVGAGI. V shed 6 bases, J shed 2 bases, and the junction held 4 bases outside the gene matches. The CDR3 totals 13 residues. DNA of the CDR3: TGTGCCAGCAGCCCGGGACAGACCTACGAGCAGTACTTC. Amino acid sequence: CASSPGQTYEQYF.

The J gene is TRBJ1-2, the V gene TRBV29-1, with D perhaps TRBD1 (5 bases). The germline gives CDR1 SQVTM, CDR2 ANQGSEA. V gave up 1 base and J gave up 8 bases, with 5 bases separating them. The CDR3 is 10 residues long. CDR3 residues: CSVEGGGYTF. CDR3 DNA: TGCAGCGTTGAAGGGGGGGGCTACACCTTC.

The chain has TRBV25-1 and TRBJ2-5; perhaps TRBD2 as D (6 bases). Germline loops: CDR1 MGHDK, CDR2 SYGVNS. The CDR3 spans 15 residues. V lost 2 bases and J 1 base, leaving 11 bases between the germline ends. This chain's CDR3 is CASSEPGGGQETQYF. CDR3 DNA sequence: TGTGCCAGCAGTGAACCCGGGGGAGGCCAAGAGACCCAGTACTTC.

The rearrangement joins TRBV29-1 to TRBJ2-7, with D possibly matching TRBD2 (5 bases). The CDR3 length is 10 residues. CDR1 and CDR2 from the germline V gene are SQVTM and ANQGSEA. Trimming stripped 4 bases from V and 6 bases from J, with 7 bases between. As DNA, the CDR3 is TGCAGCGTTGGGAGCGGCGAGCAGTACTTC. It specifies CSVGSGEQYF.

The V and J genes are TRBV5-1 and TRBJ1-5, with TRBD1 identical over 7 bases. V shed 4 bases, J shed 0 bases, and the junction held 7 bases outside the gene matches. CDR1 SGHRS and CDR2 YFSETQ come from the germline V gene. This CDR3 is built from 16 residues. CDR3: CASSPDRETSNQPQHF. The DNA of the CDR3 is TGCGCCAGCAGCCCCGACAGGGAGACTAGCAATCAGCCCCAGCATTTT.

V is TRBV30 and J is TRBJ2-1, with D unclear. Per germline, CDR1 GTSNPN and CDR2 SVGIG (reference sequence). The V end was cut by 1 base, the J end by 9 bases, with 13 bases between. The CDR3 is 13 residues long. CDR3 loop: CAWSGDWGTEQFF. The CDR3 DNA reads TGTGCCTGGAGTGGAGACTGGGGAACTGAGCAGTTCTTC.

The chain combines TRBV5-6 with TRBJ1-1; D ambiguous. V was shortened by 0 bases and J by 0 bases, with 12 bases between the two germline ends. The germline CDR1 and CDR2 sequences are SGHDT and YYEEEE. The CDR3 sequence is 16 residues long. The CDR3 here is CASSLGTRMMNTEAFF. The CDR3 coding sequence is TGTGCCAGCAGCTTGGGTACACGGATGATGAACACTGAAGCTTTCTTT.

The genes are TRBV29-1 and TRBJ1-1; D uncertain. Germline values: CDR1 SQVTM, CDR2 ANQGSEA. The CDR3 runs to 15 residues. Trimming left V 1 base short and J 1 base short, with 13 bases between. This CDR3 reads CSVEGAHTTNTEAFF. The CDR3 region has the DNA TGCAGCGTTGAAGGGGCCCACACCACGAACACTGAAGCTTTCTTT. Variable domain in full (rest from reference TRBV29-1 and TRBJ1-1): SAVISQKPSRDICQRGTSLTIQCQVDSQVTMMFWYRQQPGQSLTLIATANQGSEATYESGFVIDKFPISRPNLTFSTLTVSNMSPEDSSIYLCSVEGAHTTNTEAFFGQGTRLTVV.

As to this clone: Other nucleotide sequences from this sample produce the same CDR3. The chain is built from TRBV7-9 and TRBJ2-3; D remains ambiguous. Trimming took off 2 bases at V and 0 bases at J, with 0 bases between the two ends. Germline CDR1 and CDR2: SEHNR and FQNEAQ (reference sequence). There are 12 residues in the CDR3. CDR3 sequence reads: CASSLSTDTQYF. The DNA for the CDR3 is TGTGCCAGCAGCTTAAGCACAGATACGCAGTATTTT. The full variable domain, in which reference TRBV7-9 and TRBJ2-3 provide the parts outside the CDR3, is DTGVSQNPRHKITKRGQNVTFRCDPISEHNRLYWYRQTLGQGPEFLTYFQNEAQLEKSRLLSDRFSAERPKGSFSTLEIQRTEQGDSAMYLCASSLSTDTQYFGPGTRLTVL.

The rearrangement uses TRBV13 and TRBJ1-1, with D possibly being TRBD1 (5 bases). Germline V gives CDR1 PRHDT, CDR2 FYEKMQ (reference sequence). V gave up 4 bases and J gave up 0 bases, with 12 bases separating them. CDR3 length: 15 residues. CDR3 in amino acids: CASSSMGPLNTEAFF. Written as DNA, the CDR3 is TGTGCCAGCAGCTCAATGGGACCGCTGAACACTGAAGCTTTCTTT.

CDR3 sequence: CASRFTGEGTDTQYF. In DNA form, the CDR3 reads TGTGCCAGTAGGTTCACGGGCGAAGGGACAGATACGCAGTATTTT. This chain joins TRBV19 and TRBJ2-3; D remains unclear. V gave up 6 bases and J gave up 3 bases, with 16 bases separating them. CDR1 is LNHDA, CDR2 SQIVND, per germline (reference sequence). This CDR3 spans 15 amino acids.

This clone was seen a single time. The chain joins TRBV19 to TRBJ1-4; D is possibly TRBD1 (6 bases). This CDR3 is 19 amino acids long. Germline V lookup: CDR1 LNHDA, CDR2 SQIVND (reference sequence). V was clipped by 5 bases and J by 5 bases, with 27 bases between them. DNA for the CDR3: TGTGCCAGTAGTTCGTTCCTCAATCGTGGGGGGGCGCAGAATGAAAAACTGTTTTTT. Protein product: CASSSFLNRGGAQNEKLFF.

This clone was counted once. The chain carries TRBV27 and TRBJ2-4; either TRBD1 or TRBD2 may supply D (5 bases each). The germline CDR1 and CDR2 sequences are MNHEY and SMNVEV (reference sequence). With 6 bases removed from V and 5 bases from J, the gap between germline ends came to 17 bases. This CDR3 spans 15 amino acids. The CDR3 DNA sequence: TGTGCCAGCAGCCTTATCTGGGGACGCCAAAACATTCAGTACTTC. The encoded protein is CASSLIWGRQNIQYF.

The rearrangement joins TRBV19 to TRBJ2-1; 9 bases match TRBD2. The CDR3 sequence is 16 residues long. Germline CDR1 LNHDA, CDR2 SQIVND (reference sequence). V shed 3 bases, J shed 10 bases, and the junction held 13 bases outside the gene matches. CDR3 DNA: TGTGCCAGTAGTATTGGAGTCCGGCGGGAGGGTCAAGAGCAGTTCTTC. Protein sequence: CASSIGVRREGQEQFF.

V usage is TRBV5-5 and J usage is TRBJ1-5; TRBD1 aligns across 7 bases. The germline V gene has CDR1 SGHKS and CDR2 YYEKEE (reference sequence). The CDR3 runs to 15 residues. Germline trimming cut 0 bases from V and 5 bases from J; bases unmatched to any gene: 5. The CDR3 DNA reads as TGTGCCAGCAGCTTGGAGGGGACAGTCCATCAGCCCCAGCATTTT. As protein: CASSLEGTVHQPQHF.

The chain uses TRBV25-1 and TRBJ2-2, with D unclear. Trimming cost V 0 bases and J 5 bases, with 7 bases left between them. The CDR3 spans 14 residues. Germline values: CDR1 MGHDK, CDR2 SYGVNS. The CDR3 DNA follows: TGTGCCAGCAGTGAATATGGAGAAACCGGGGAGCTGTTTTTT. This encodes CASSEYGETGELFF.

V usage is TRBV7-9 and J usage is TRBJ1-3; tentatively, D is TRBD1 (5 bases). Germline assignment: CDR1 SEHNR and CDR2 FQNEAQ (reference sequence). This CDR3 comprises 15 residues. V was clipped by 6 bases and J by 0 bases, with 12 bases between them. The CDR3 nucleotides are TGTGCCAGCAGGTCGGGACCGACCTCTGGAAACACCATATATTTT. Translated, it gives CASRSGPTSGNTIYF.